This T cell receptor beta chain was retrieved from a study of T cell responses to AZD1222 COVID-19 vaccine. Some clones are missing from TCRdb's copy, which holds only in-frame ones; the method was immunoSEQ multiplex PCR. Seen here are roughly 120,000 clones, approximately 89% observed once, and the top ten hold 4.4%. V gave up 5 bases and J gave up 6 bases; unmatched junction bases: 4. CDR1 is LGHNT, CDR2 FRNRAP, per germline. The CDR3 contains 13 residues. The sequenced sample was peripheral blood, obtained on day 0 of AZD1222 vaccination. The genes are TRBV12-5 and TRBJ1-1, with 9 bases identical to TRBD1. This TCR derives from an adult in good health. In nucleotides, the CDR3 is TGTGCTAGTGGTCCGGGACAGGGCGCTGAAGCTTTCTTT. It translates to CASGPGQGAEAFF.